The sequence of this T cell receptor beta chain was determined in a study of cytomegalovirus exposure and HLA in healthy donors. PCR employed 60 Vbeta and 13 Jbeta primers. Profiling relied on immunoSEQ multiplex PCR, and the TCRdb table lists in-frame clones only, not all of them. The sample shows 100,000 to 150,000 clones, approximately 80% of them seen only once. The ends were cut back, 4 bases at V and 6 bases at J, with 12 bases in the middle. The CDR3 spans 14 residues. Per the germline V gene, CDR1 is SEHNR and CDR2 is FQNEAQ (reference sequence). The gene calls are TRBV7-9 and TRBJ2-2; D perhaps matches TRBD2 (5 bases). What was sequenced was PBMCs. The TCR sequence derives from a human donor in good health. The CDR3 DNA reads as TGTGCCAGCAGCTCACAATCGGACTCCGGGGAGCTGTTTTTT. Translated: CASSSQSDSGELFF. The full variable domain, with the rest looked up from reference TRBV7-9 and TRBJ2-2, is DTGVSQNPRHKITKRGQNVTFRCDPISEHNRLYWYRQTLGQGPEFLTYFQNEAQLEKSRLLSDRFSAERPKGSFSTLEIQRTEQGDSAMYLCASSSQSDSGELFFGEGSRLTVL.